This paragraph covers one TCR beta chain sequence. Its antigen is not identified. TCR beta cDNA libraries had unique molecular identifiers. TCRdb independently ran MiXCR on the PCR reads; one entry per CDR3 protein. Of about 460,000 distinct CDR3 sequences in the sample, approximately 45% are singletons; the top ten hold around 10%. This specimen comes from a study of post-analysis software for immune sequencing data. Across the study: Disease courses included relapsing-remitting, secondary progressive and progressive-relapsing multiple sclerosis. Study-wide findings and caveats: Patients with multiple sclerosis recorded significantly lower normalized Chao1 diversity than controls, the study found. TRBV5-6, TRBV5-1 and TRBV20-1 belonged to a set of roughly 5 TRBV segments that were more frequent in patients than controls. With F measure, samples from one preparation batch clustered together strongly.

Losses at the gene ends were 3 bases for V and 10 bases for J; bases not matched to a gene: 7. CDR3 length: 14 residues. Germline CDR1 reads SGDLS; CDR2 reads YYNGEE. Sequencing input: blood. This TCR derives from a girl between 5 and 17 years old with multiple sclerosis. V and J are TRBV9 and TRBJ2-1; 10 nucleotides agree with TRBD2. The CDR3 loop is CASSGAGGPYEQFF. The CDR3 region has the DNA TGTGCCAGCAGCGGAGCGGGAGGGCCGTACGAGCAGTTCTTC.